This is a list of T cell receptor beta chains from one sample in a study of blood T cell repertoires in COVID-19. Assay: immunoSEQ multiplex PCR; the TCRdb copy retains only in-frame clones and omits some. The data hold approximately 150,000 clones, with around 87% observed a single time. Input material: PBMCs or T cells enriched from blood (not recorded which). The source of these receptors is a woman aged 40 to 50 who had been exposed to COVID-19. Both conserved end residues are part of each CDR3. Each record gives: J gene, clone size, V gene, CDR3 length, D gene, CDR3 DNA, CDR3 protein. The D gene is left open where the match is weak. Clone size appears in some rows only: once, few, many, or a class for an expanded clone.

>TRBJ2-1|.|TRBV28|15|TRBD2
TGTGCCAGTCTATACTCCGGGTCTAGCGGGGATGAGCAGTTCTTC
CASLYSGSSGDEQFF
>TRBJ2-3|.|TRBV28|18|TRBD2
TGTGCCAGCAGTTTAGGACTAGCGGGGGGGATAGGATCAGATACGCAGTATTTT
CASSLGLAGGIGSDTQYF
>TRBJ2-1|.|TRBV6-5|15|.
TGTGCCAGCAGTTACATGGCGGGGATGAACAATGAGCAGTTCTTC
CASSYMAGMNNEQFF
>TRBJ1-1|.|TRBV9|15|.
TGTGCCAGCAGCCCCAATTTTCGGGAGCGCACTGAAGCTTTCTTT
CASSPNFRERTEAFF
>TRBJ1-2|.|TRBV28|13|TRBD1
TGTGCCAGCAGTACAGGACAGGGAGGCGGCTACACCTTC
CASSTGQGGGYTF
>TRBJ2-5|.|TRBV5-6|16|TRBD1
TGTGCCAGCAGCCTACTTCGGGACAGGAACCAAGAGACCCAGTACTTC
CASSLLRDRNQETQYF
>TRBJ2-3|.|TRBV5-1|16|TRBD2
TGCGCCAGCAGCTCTTTGGCTAGCGGTGGAATGGATACGCAGTATTTT
CASSSLASGGMDTQYF
>TRBJ1-6|once|TRBV7-2|15|.
TGTGCCAGCAGCTTAAAGGTGGGGGGTGGCTCACCCCTCCACTTT
CASSLKVGGGSPLHF
>TRBJ1-4|once|TRBV27|16|.
TGTGCCAGCAGTTCCGGACTGGGGTTTTCTAATGAAAAACTGTTTTTT
CASSSGLGFSNEKLFF
>TRBJ1-3|.|TRBV5-1|14|TRBD1
TGCGCCAGCAGTTTTGGACAGGAGCAAAACACCATATATTTT
CASSFGQEQNTIYF
>TRBJ1-1|once|TRBV2|14|TRBD1
TGTGCCAGCGAAGGGACAGACATGAACACTGAAGCTTTCTTT
CASEGTDMNTEAFF
>TRBJ1-1|once|TRBV2|16|TRBD1
TGTGCCAGCAGTGCTCACCGTGCCGACAGGGACGGTGAAGCTTTCTTT
CASSAHRADRDGEAFF
>TRBJ2-4|.|TRBV19|14|.
TGTGCCAGTTCACCTGACAGTTCTAAAAACATTCAGTACTTC
CASSPDSSKNIQYF
>TRBJ2-1|.|TRBV29-1|15|TRBD2
TGCAGCGTAGCCCTCCCGGGACTAGTAGGCAATGAGCAGTTCTTC
CSVALPGLVGNEQFF
>TRBJ2-7|.|TRBV28|19|TRBD2
TGTGCCAGCAGCCCATCCCTAATCACTAGCGGGTGGATCTCCTACGAGCAGTACTTC
CASSPSLITSGWISYEQYF
>TRBJ2-7|.|TRBV27|14|.
TGTGCCAGCAAGACCCCAGGGACTTCCCACGAGCAGTACTTC
CASKTPGTSHEQYF
>TRBJ2-7|.|TRBV5-1|14|TRBD2
TGCGCCAGCAGCTTGGGACTAGCGGACTACGAGCAGTACTTC
CASSLGLADYEQYF
>TRBJ2-1|.|TRBV9|15|TRBD1
TGTGCCAGCAGCTTGGGACAGCAATCCTACAATGAGCAGTTCTTC
CASSLGQQSYNEQFF
>TRBJ2-7|.|TRBV4-1|17|TRBD1
TGCGCCAGCAGCCAAGAAGGCGGACAGGGAAGCTCCTACGAGCAGTACTTC
CASSQEGGQGSSYEQYF
>TRBJ1-3|once|TRBV9|13|.
TGTGCCAGCAGCGTAACAGGTGGAAACACCATATATTTT
CASSVTGGNTIYF
>TRBJ2-7|.|TRBV7-9|15|.
TGTGCCAGCAGCTTACAGACAGTACGATCCTACGAGCAGTACTTC
CASSLQTVRSYEQYF
>TRBJ2-7|.|TRBV5-6|15|.
TGTGCCAGCAGCTTGGAGAATAGTCTCCCCTACGAGCAGTACTTC
CASSLENSLPYEQYF
>TRBJ1-2|.|TRBV5-1|13|TRBD1
TGCGCCAGCAGCTTGGGGCAGGGGGTTAGCTACACCTTC
CASSLGQGVSYTF
>TRBJ2-2|.|TRBV29-1|14|.
TGCAGCGTGAAGACTGGCGCGAACACCGGGGAGCTGTTTTTT
CSVKTGANTGELFF
>TRBJ2-1|.|TRBV3-1/TRBV3-2|17|TRBD1
TGTGCCAGCAACCTCCCAGAACAGGGGGAAGAAGGCAATGAGCAGTTCTTC
CASNLPEQGEEGNEQFF
>TRBJ2-6|.|TRBV5-6|17|TRBD1
TGTGCCAGCAGCCAGACAGGGACCAGCTCTGGGGCCAACGTCCTGACTTTC
CASSQTGTSSGANVLTF
>TRBJ1-1|.|TRBV3-1/TRBV3-2|14|.
TGTGCCAGCAGTCAACAGGGAACCTACACTGAAGCTTTCTTT
CASSQQGTYTEAFF
>TRBJ1-5|.|TRBV10-3|14|.
TGTGCCATCAGTCGGGAGACAGGCAATCAGCCCCAGCATTTT
CAISRETGNQPQHF
>TRBJ2-5|once|TRBV28|19|TRBD2
TGTGCCAGCAGCCCGATCCCTTATGGCGGGAGGAACTTTGGAGAGACCCAGTACTTC
CASSPIPYGGRNFGETQYF
>TRBJ1-1|.|TRBV15|16|.
TGTGCCACCAGCAGAGATCGGAAGACACTGAACACTGAAGCTTTCTTT
CATSRDRKTLNTEAFF
>TRBJ2-1|.|TRBV5-1|14|.
TGCGCCAGCAGCTTCGGGAGCTCCTACAATGAGCAGTTCTTC
CASSFGSSYNEQFF
>TRBJ2-2|.|TRBV29-1|15|TRBD2
TGCAGCGTATCAAGACTAGCGGGTCCTACCGGGGAGCTGTTTTTT
CSVSRLAGPTGELFF
>TRBJ2-3|once|TRBV7-9|15|.
TGTGCCAGCAGCTTAGTCCGTCTCTCCACAGATACGCAGTATTTT
CASSLVRLSTDTQYF
>TRBJ2-7|once|TRBV4-3|16|.
TGCGCCAGCAGCCAAGACGCCGGAGGGCTAGCCTACGAGCAGTACTTC
CASSQDAGGLAYEQYF
>TRBJ1-2|.|TRBV4-1|18|.
TGCGCCAGCAGCCAAGATGGGGCATTCGGAGCCACTAACTATGGCTACACCTTC
CASSQDGAFGATNYGYTF
>TRBJ1-2|.|TRBV10-3|14|TRBD1
TGTGCCATCACCGCGACAGGGGCCACCTATGGCTACACCTTC
CAITATGATYGYTF
>TRBJ2-1|.|TRBV7-2|15|TRBD2
TGTGCCAGCAGATCCGGGACTAGGGGTTACAATGAGCAGTTCTTC
CASRSGTRGYNEQFF
>TRBJ2-1|.|TRBV29-1|11|.
TGCAGCGTTGCTATCAGGAATGAGCAGTTCTTC
CSVAIRNEQFF
>TRBJ1-6|.|TRBV6-1|17|.
TGTGCCAGCAGTGAAGGGCAAATCTGGGGGGTTAATTCACCCCTCCACTTT
CASSEGQIWGVNSPLHF
>TRBJ1-3|.|TRBV2|14|.
TGTGCCAGCAGTTATTGGAGTTCTGGAAACACCATATATTTT
CASSYWSSGNTIYF
>TRBJ1-2|.|TRBV19|16|.
TGTGCCAGTAGCTCCCGAGGGGGGGATTCTAACTATGGCTACACCTTC
CASSSRGGDSNYGYTF
>TRBJ2-3|.|TRBV7-2|14|TRBD2
TGTGCCAGCAGTAGAGGACTAGCCCCAGATACGCAGTATTTT
CASSRGLAPDTQYF
>TRBJ1-2|.|TRBV28|15|.
TGTGCCAGCAGTCCGGCGACCGCGGGTCTCTATGGCTACACCTTC
CASSPATAGLYGYTF
>TRBJ2-3|.|TRBV5-1|17|TRBD2
TGCGCCAGCAGCGGGGTAGCGGGAGGCTCTAGCACAGATACGCAGTATTTT
CASSGVAGGSSTDTQYF
>TRBJ2-7|.|TRBV28|15|.
TGTGCCAGCAGTTTGGGGCAGGGATCTTTCCACGAGCAGTACTTC
CASSLGQGSFHEQYF
>TRBJ1-5|.|TRBV7-8|14|.
TGTGCCAGCAGCTCGGGGACTTCCCAACAGCCCCAGCATTTT
CASSSGTSQQPQHF
>TRBJ1-5|few|TRBV23-1|15|TRBD1
TGCGCCAGCAGGTACAGGGGGCATGACAATCAGCCCCAGCATTTT
CASRYRGHDNQPQHF
>TRBJ2-7|.|TRBV12-3/TRBV12-4|12|.
TGTGCCAGCAGTGACCTCCCCGGCGGGCCTAACTTC
CASSDLPGGPNF
>TRBJ2-7|.|TRBV19|14|TRBD2
TGTGCCAGTGGGAGGGTAGGGGACTCCTACGAGCAGTACTTC
CASGRVGDSYEQYF
>TRBJ2-1|few|TRBV25-1|11|TRBD1
TGTGCCAGCACCCGGACAGGACAGCAGTTCTTC
CASTRTGQQFF
>TRBJ1-2|few|TRBV28|15|.
TGTGCCAGCAGTATCCCCGGGACTCAGGGATATGGCTACACCTTC
CASSIPGTQGYGYTF
>TRBJ1-6|.|TRBV5-6|13|TRBD1
TGTGCCAGCAGGGGGACAGGGCTTTCACCCCTCCACTTT
CASRGTGLSPLHF
>TRBJ2-7|.|TRBV6-5|15|.
TGTGCCAGCAGTCAAAACCCAGCAGGCTATTACGAGCAGTACTTC
CASSQNPAGYYEQYF
>TRBJ2-5|.|TRBV6-6|17|.
TGTGCCAGCAGTCTAAACTCCGGGACTTGGAGACAAGAGACCCAGTACTTC
CASSLNSGTWRQETQYF
>TRBJ1-6|.|TRBV5-4|14|.
TGTGCCAGCAGCTTCCAGGGGAATAATTCACCCCTCCACTTT
CASSFQGNNSPLHF
>TRBJ2-2|.|TRBV3-1/TRBV3-2|17|TRBD2
TGTGCCAGCAGCCAAGTGGGAGCGGGGGTGAACACCGGGGAGCTGTTTTTT
CASSQVGAGVNTGELFF
>TRBJ2-1|.|TRBV13|14|.
TGTGCCAGCAGCCCCAGAGGATCCTACAATGAGCAGTTCTTC
CASSPRGSYNEQFF